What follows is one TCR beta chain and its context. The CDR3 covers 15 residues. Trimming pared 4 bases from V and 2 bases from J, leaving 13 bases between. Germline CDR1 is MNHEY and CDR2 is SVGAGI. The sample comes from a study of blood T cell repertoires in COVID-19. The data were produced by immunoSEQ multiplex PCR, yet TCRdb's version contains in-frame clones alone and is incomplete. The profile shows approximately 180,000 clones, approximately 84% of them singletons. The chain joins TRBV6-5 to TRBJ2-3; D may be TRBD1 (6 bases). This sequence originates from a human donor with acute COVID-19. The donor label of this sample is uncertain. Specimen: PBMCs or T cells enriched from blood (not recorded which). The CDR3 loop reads CASSLTGQVTDTQYF. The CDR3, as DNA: TGTGCCAGCAGTTTAACAGGGCAAGTCACAGATACGCAGTATTTT.